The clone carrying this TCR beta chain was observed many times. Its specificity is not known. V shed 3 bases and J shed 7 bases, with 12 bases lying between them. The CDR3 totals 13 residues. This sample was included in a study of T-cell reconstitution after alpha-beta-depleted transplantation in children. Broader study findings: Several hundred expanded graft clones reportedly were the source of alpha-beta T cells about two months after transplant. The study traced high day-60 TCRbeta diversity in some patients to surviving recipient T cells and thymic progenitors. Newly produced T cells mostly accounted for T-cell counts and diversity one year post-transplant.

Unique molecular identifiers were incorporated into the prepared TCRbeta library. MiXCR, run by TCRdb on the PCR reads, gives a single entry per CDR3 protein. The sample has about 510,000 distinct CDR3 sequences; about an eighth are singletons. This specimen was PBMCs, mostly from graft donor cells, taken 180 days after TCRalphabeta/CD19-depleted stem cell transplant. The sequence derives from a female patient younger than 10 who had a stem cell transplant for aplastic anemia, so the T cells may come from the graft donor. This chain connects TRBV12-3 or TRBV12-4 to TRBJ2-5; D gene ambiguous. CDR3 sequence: CASSFDGPGTQYF. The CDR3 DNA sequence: TGTGCCAGCAGTTTCGACGGCCCCGGGACCCAGTACTTC.